This entry is about one T cell receptor (beta chain). Its cognate antigen is unknown. The data originate from a study of cytomegalovirus exposure and HLA in healthy donors. In the study overall: Ancestry clustering placed around 81% of a few hundred genotyped donors in the Caucasian-associated cluster.

The CDR3 length is 16 residues. A multiplex PCR was run with 60 Vbeta primers and 13 Jbeta primers. Repertoires were generated with immunoSEQ multiplex PCR, while TCRdb's copy carries only in-frame clones and drops some. Its listing shows around 40,000 clones. Study conclusions and caveats: Later work associated fewer than 20,000 TCR beta sequences with HLA alleles at 0.05 false discovery rate.

The TCR was taken from a human donor in good health. The sample consisted of PBMCs. This chain connects TRBV1 to TRBJ1-2; the table's TRBD1 call for D was not verified on the DNA. TRBV1 is a listed pseudogene. The CDR3 spells CTSNQVKIFRGYGYTF. The CDR3 bases are TGCACCAGCAACCAGGTTAAGATATTTAGGGGCTATGGCTACACCTTC.